Listed here is a single T cell receptor beta chain. Germline loops: CDR1 SGHDT, CDR2 YYEEEE. Trimming took off 4 bases at V and 3 bases at J, with 7 bases between the two ends. The CDR3 totals 13 residues. These data are taken from a study of technical replicates of blood from a few donors. Profiling relied on immunoSEQ multiplex PCR, and the TCRdb table lists in-frame clones only, not all of them. The sample lists 100,000 or so clones, 95% seen once, with around 0.21% in the top ten. Sequencing input: T cells isolated from PBMCs. The chain is built from TRBV5-6 and TRBJ2-2; D is uncertain. This receptor was obtained from a human donor in good health. The CDR3, as DNA: TGTGCCAGCAGCCCCCAGGACACCGGGGAGCTGTTTTTT. It is translated as CASSPQDTGELFF.